Below are 31 T cell receptor beta chains sequenced from a single sample in a study of regulatory and conventional T cells in RAG deficiency. Sequencing used immunoSEQ multiplex PCR; TCRdb keeps in-frame clones, though not all of them. The table lists about 50,000 clones, about 87% of them singletons. The sorted conventional CD4+ T cells were CD25-low and CD127-high, with genomic DNA sequenced. A further study also used this sample, focusing on regulatory T cells. As that study records: Primers: 52 TRBV forward and 13 TRBJ reverse.

Sequenced material: CD4+ effector T cells sorted from blood. Source of these receptors: a human donor in good health.

This clone came up a few times. The chain has TRBV7-6 and TRBJ1-1; 7 nucleotides line up with TRBD1. CDR1 and CDR2 from the germline V gene are SGHVS and FNYEAQ. Germline trimming cut 4 bases from V and 0 bases from J; bases unmatched to any gene: 5. The CDR3 runs to 15 residues. CDR3 DNA: TGTGCCAGCAGCTCCTCCGGGACAGTGAACACTGAAGCTTTCTTT. Amino acids: CASSSSGTVNTEAFF.

V is TRBV30 and J is TRBJ2-7; D perhaps matches TRBD1 (6 bases). Germline CDR1 GTSNPN, CDR2 SVGIG (reference sequence). Trimming shortened V by 4 bases and J by 5 bases, and 15 bases separated the two germline ends. The CDR3 contains 13 residues. The CDR3 region is CAWTSRGFNEQYF. The CDR3 region has the DNA TGTGCCTGGACCTCTAGGGGGTTCAACGAGCAGTACTTC.

The CDR3 DNA reads as TGTGCCAGCAGTTTATCGGCGGCCTATGGCTACACCTTC. This codes for CASSLSAAYGYTF. The chain couples TRBV28 to TRBJ1-2; D not certain. Trimming took 1 base from V and 4 from J, leaving 7 bases between them. CDR1 is MDHEN and CDR2 is SYDVKM in the germline V gene. The CDR3 contains 13 residues.

The rearrangement joins TRBV2 to TRBJ2-3; 7 bases map to TRBD1. This CDR3 region has 14 residues. From germline, CDR1 is SNHLY and CDR2 FYNNEI. V gave up 6 bases and J gave up 0 bases; unmatched junction bases: 3. The CDR3 DNA follows: TGTGCCAGCAGCGGGGACAGAAGCACAGATACGCAGTATTTT. This codes for CASSGDRSTDTQYF.

V is TRBV5-1 and J is TRBJ2-2; the D gene is possibly TRBD1 (5 bases). The CDR3 is made up of 15 amino acids. From germline, CDR1 is SGHRS and CDR2 YFSETQ. The V and J ends lost 0 bases and 7 bases respectively, with 13 bases between them. CDR3 amino acids: CASSLAESGIGELFF. The CDR3 coding sequence is TGCGCCAGCAGCTTGGCCGAATCAGGGATCGGGGAGCTGTTTTTT.

The chain has TRBV14 and TRBJ2-2; D remains unclear. V dropped 4 bases and J dropped 0 bases, with 6 bases sitting between them. The germline CDR1 and CDR2 sequences are SGHDN and FVKESK. CDR3 size: 14 residues. The CDR3 here is CASSPVTNTGELFF. CDR3 nucleotides: TGTGCCAGCAGCCCCGTGACGAACACCGGGGAGCTGTTTTTT. Full variable domain (outside the CDR3, taken from reference TRBV14 and TRBJ2-2): EAGVTQFPSHSVIEKGQTVTLRCDPISGHDNLYWYRRVMGKEIKFLLHFVKESKQDESGMPNNRFLAERTGGTYSTLKVQPAELEDSGVYFCASSPVTNTGELFFGEGSRLTVL.

The J gene is TRBJ2-7, the V gene TRBV18, with 10 bases aligning to TRBD1. The length of the CDR3 is 14 residues. With V trimmed by 6 bases and J by 5 bases, 7 bases remained unmatched. In germline, CDR1 is KGHSH, CDR2 LQKENI. The CDR3: CASSPGTGVNEQYF. The CDR3 DNA follows: TGTGCCAGCTCCCCCGGGACAGGGGTCAACGAGCAGTACTTC. The full variable domain, with the rest looked up from reference TRBV18 and TRBJ2-7, is NAGVMQNPRHLVRRRGQEARLRCSPMKGHSHVYWYRQLPEEGLKFMVYLQKENIIDESGMPKERFSAEFPKEGPSILRIQQVVRGDSAAYFCASSPGTGVNEQYFGPGTRLTVT.

V is TRBV7-3 and J is TRBJ2-1; TRBD2 agrees at 7 bases. The germline V gene has CDR1 SGHTA and CDR2 FQGTGA. The CDR3 spans 15 residues. V was clipped by 3 bases and J by 3 bases; unmatched bases: 5. This CDR3 reads CASSLVVAGYNEQFF. The CDR3 DNA reads TGTGCCAGCAGCTTGGTAGTAGCGGGCTACAATGAGCAGTTCTTC.

The J gene is TRBJ2-3, the V gene TRBV25-1; D is unresolved. CDR3 length: 15 amino acids. Looked up from germline, CDR1 is MGHDK and CDR2 is SYGVNS. Trimming cost V 2 bases and J 0 bases, with 9 bases left between them. The CDR3 here is CASSEILTSTDTQYF. DNA of the CDR3: TGTGCCAGCAGTGAAATTCTCACCAGCACAGATACGCAGTATTTT. Drawing the rest from reference TRBV25-1 and TRBJ2-3, the complete variable domain is EADIYQTPRYLVIGTGKKITLECSQTMGHDKMYWYQQDPGMELHLIHYSYGVNSTEKGDLSSESTVSRIRTEHFPLTLESARPSHTSQYLCASSEILTSTDTQYFGPGTRLTVL.

V is TRBV28 and J is TRBJ2-7, with 15 bases lining up with TRBD2. Germline lookup yields CDR1 MDHEN and CDR2 SYDVKM. This CDR3 is built from 16 residues. Unmatched junction bases numbered 5, after V lost 4 bases and J lost 4 bases. The chain's CDR3 is CASSSLGTSGGYEQYF. DNA of the CDR3: TGTGCCAGCAGTTCTCTAGGGACTAGCGGGGGGTACGAGCAGTACTTC. The variable domain in full, completed from reference TRBV28 and TRBJ2-7, reads DVKVTQSSRYLVKRTGEKVFLECVQDMDHENMFWYRQDPGLGLRLIYFSYDVKMKEKGDIPEGYSVSREKKERFSLILESASTNQTSMYLCASSSLGTSGGYEQYFGPGTRLTVT.

The V call is TRBV11-3, the J call TRBJ1-1; TRBD1 is a possible D gene (5 bases). The CDR3 spans 16 residues. The V gene lost 8 bases and the J gene lost 4 bases, with 23 bases spanning the gap. Germline lookup yields CDR1 SGHNT and CDR2 YENEEA. The CDR3 nucleotides are TGTGCCAGCCAAGCGACCTTGGGACCCCGGACCACTGAAGCTTTCTTT. It codes for CASQATLGPRTTEAFF.

The chain has TRBV29-1 and TRBJ1-2; 7 nucleotides agree with TRBD1. V shed 3 bases, J shed 5 bases, and the junction held 9 bases outside the gene matches. The CDR3 totals 14 residues. Germline assignment: CDR1 SQVTM and CDR2 ANQGSEA. The CDR3 nucleotides read TGCAGCGTTGAGGGGGGACAGACCCGATATGGCTACACCTTC. It encodes CSVEGGQTRYGYTF.

This clone has only a few counts. The J gene is TRBJ1-3, the V gene TRBV7-6; no firm D call. V lost 4 bases, J lost 1 base, and 8 bases lay in between. The germline gives CDR1 SGHVS, CDR2 FNYEAQ. This CDR3 region has 14 residues. CDR3 sequence (DNA): TGTGCCAGCAGCTCGCAGATTTCTGGAAACACCATATATTTT. Translation: CASSSQISGNTIYF.

The V and J genes are TRBV6-1 and TRBJ1-5, with TRBD1 as a possible D gene (5 bases). The V gene lost 5 bases and the J gene lost 6 bases, with 14 bases spanning the gap. The germline gives CDR1 MNHNS, CDR2 SASEGT. The CDR3 has 14 residues. The CDR3 sequence is CASSPDSGIQPQHF. The CDR3 DNA sequence: TGTGCCAGCAGTCCCGACTCAGGGATTCAGCCCCAGCATTTT.

The sample holds one count of this clone. The chain is built from TRBV11-3 and TRBJ2-1; possible D gene TRBD2, 5 bases. Per the germline V gene, CDR1 is SGHNT and CDR2 is YENEEA. The length of the CDR3 is 15 residues. With 1 base removed from V and 9 bases from J, the gap between germline ends came to 16 bases. The CDR3 sequence is CASSLALVRAVEQFF. CDR3 DNA: TGTGCCAGCAGCTTAGCCCTTGTTCGAGCGGTTGAGCAGTTCTTC.

The chain combines TRBV19 with TRBJ1-1; D gene ambiguous. V lost 1 base and J 6 bases, leaving 9 bases between the germline ends. CDR1 and CDR2 from the germline V gene are LNHDA and SQIVND (reference sequence). This CDR3 spans 13 amino acids. CDR3 protein: CASSIVGVSEAFF. CDR3 DNA: TGTGCCAGTAGTATAGTCGGAGTATCTGAAGCTTTCTTT.

The rearrangement uses TRBV5-6 and TRBJ2-4; TRBD2 aligns across 10 bases. This CDR3 has 18 residues. Germline V gene sequence: CDR1 SGHDT, CDR2 YYEEEE. V gave up 0 bases and J gave up 1 base; unmatched junction bases: 7. For the CDR3, the DNA is TGTGCCAGCAGCTTGGTAAGCCTAGCGGGGGACGCCAAAAACATTCAGTACTTC. Amino acids: CASSLVSLAGDAKNIQYF.

The chain is built from TRBV6-5 and TRBJ1-6; TRBD1 is a possible D gene (6 bases). V was cut by 6 bases and J by 6 bases, with 12 bases left in between. The CDR3 runs 14 residues. Germline CDR1 is MNHEY and CDR2 is SVGAGI. Written as DNA, the CDR3 is TGTGCCAGCAGGAGAGTACAGGGTAATTCACCCCTCCACTTT. Translating it yields CASRRVQGNSPLHF.

J is TRBJ2-2 and V is TRBV6-6, with 9 bases matching TRBD2. The CDR3 is 15 amino acids. Per germline, CDR1 MNHNY and CDR2 SVGAGI (reference sequence). Trimming at V came to 7 bases and at J to 3 bases, leaving 6 bases not matched to a gene. The CDR3 DNA is TGTGCCAGCAAGGCGGGAGGGATGGACACCGGGGAGCTGTTTTTT. Its translation is CASKAGGMDTGELFF.

The V gene is TRBV9, the J gene TRBJ1-3, with D possibly matching TRBD1 (5 bases). V was clipped by 1 base and J by 0 bases, with 11 bases between them. The CDR3 covers 16 residues. CDR1 is SGDLS, CDR2 YYNGEE, per germline. The CDR3 is CASSVYDSDSGNTIYF. The CDR3 DNA follows: TGTGCCAGCAGCGTATACGACAGCGACTCTGGAAACACCATATATTTT.

The chain carries TRBV28 and TRBJ1-5, with D unclear. CDR1 MDHEN and CDR2 SYDVKM come from the germline V gene. CDR3 length: 13 amino acids. The V gene lost 7 bases and the J gene lost 4 bases, with 11 bases spanning the gap. The CDR3 here is CASISSINQPQHF. CDR3 sequence (DNA): TGTGCCAGCATCTCAAGTATAAATCAGCCCCAGCATTTT.

J is TRBJ1-5 and V is TRBV6-1; D unresolved. V gave up 4 bases and J gave up 5 bases, with 9 bases separating them. Germline assignment: CDR1 MNHNS and CDR2 SASEGT. The CDR3 has 13 residues. DNA for the CDR3: TGTGCCAGCAGTGTCGCGTGGGATCAGCCCCAGCATTTT. Translation: CASSVAWDQPQHF.

The J gene is TRBJ2-2, the V gene TRBV19; D remains unclear. The CDR3 runs 14 residues. Per the germline V gene, CDR1 is LNHDA and CDR2 is SQIVND (reference sequence). The V end was cut by 4 bases, the J end by 6 bases, with 12 bases between. This CDR3 reads CASSSDGWAGELFF. Here the CDR3 DNA reads TGTGCCAGTAGTAGTGACGGGTGGGCCGGGGAGCTGTTTTTT.

V and J are TRBV2 and TRBJ1-1; D uncertain. The CDR3 extends over 14 amino acids. Looked up from germline, CDR1 is SNHLY and CDR2 is FYNNEI. V was pared by 2 bases and J by 0 bases, with 7 bases between. Here the CDR3 DNA reads TGTGCCAGCAGTGAACGAGCATTGAACACTGAAGCTTTCTTT. Translated: CASSERALNTEAFF.

The chain has TRBV7-6 and TRBJ2-7; the D call may be TRBD1 or TRBD2 (5 bases each). The germline V and J ends were trimmed by 2 bases and 6 bases, with 17 bases remaining between them. There are 15 residues in the CDR3. Germline CDR1 SGHVS, CDR2 FNYEAQ. The CDR3 sequence: CASSLIVSGRGEQYF. DNA for the CDR3: TGTGCCAGCAGCTTAATTGTGTCGGGACGGGGCGAGCAGTACTTC. Using reference TRBV7-6 and TRBJ2-7 for the parts outside the CDR3, the full variable domain is GAGVSQSPRYKVTKRGQDVALRCDPISGHVSLYWYRQALGQGPEFLTYFNYEAQQDKSGLPNDRFSAERPEGSISTLTIQRTEQRDSAMYRCASSLIVSGRGEQYFGPGTRLTVT.

The chain links TRBV6-5 to TRBJ2-4; 9 positions agree with TRBD1. J gave up 2 bases and V 6 bases, and 5 bases lay outside the gene matches. CDR1 and CDR2 (germline): MNHEY, SVGAGI. This CDR3 region has 15 residues. CDR3 sequence (DNA): TGTGCCAGCAGACAGGGGGCTCTAACCAAAAACATTCAGTACTTC. Protein sequence: CASRQGALTKNIQYF.

The chain uses TRBV30 and TRBJ2-3; D ambiguous. The CDR3 is 11 amino acids. Germline values: CDR1 GTSNPN, CDR2 SVGIG (reference sequence). The V gene lost 0 bases and the J gene lost 5 bases, with 3 bases spanning the gap. DNA for the CDR3: TGTGCCTGGAGTGTGAAAGATACGCAGTATTTT. It is translated as CAWSVKDTQYF.

The chain has TRBV2 and TRBJ2-1, with no clear D. CDR3 size: 16 residues. Germline CDR1 SNHLY, CDR2 FYNNEI. Deletions cut 4 bases from V and 5 bases from J, with 18 bases between. The CDR3 loop is CASSGERPKPNNEQFF. Here the CDR3 DNA reads TGTGCCAGCAGTGGCGAAAGACCCAAACCCAACAATGAGCAGTTCTTC.

This chain uses TRBV9 with TRBJ1-2; the D gene is possibly TRBD1 (5 bases). Trimming pared 3 bases from V and 3 bases from J, leaving 9 bases between. Germline-derived CDR1 and CDR2 are SGDLS and YYNGEE. CDR3 length: 13 residues. CDR3: CASSEGDYYGYTF. In nucleotides, the CDR3 is TGTGCCAGCAGCGAAGGGGATTACTATGGCTACACCTTC.

CDR3 loop: CASSYGRRGTDTQYF. The CDR3 nucleotides read TGTGCCAGCAGCTACGGCAGGAGGGGGACAGATACGCAGTATTTT. The rearrangement links TRBV5-6 to TRBJ2-3; tentatively, D is TRBD1 or TRBD2 (6 bases each). CDR1 is SGHDT, CDR2 YYEEEE, per germline. The CDR3 contains 15 residues. V was pared by 3 bases and J by 3 bases, with 14 bases between.

This chain joins TRBV5-1 and TRBJ2-5; D not resolved. The germline V gene has CDR1 SGHRS and CDR2 YFSETQ. The CDR3 length is 12 residues. V lost 4 bases to trimming and J lost 0 bases, with 4 bases between them. CDR3 loop: CASSGDQETQYF. CDR3 sequence (DNA): TGCGCCAGCAGCGGCGACCAAGAGACCCAGTACTTC.